Detailed here is one TCR beta chain. The antigen is not known. By 5'RACE template switching, TCR cDNA was produced, with a universal primer site and UMIs added in the process. TCRdb processed the 5' RACE reads anew with MiXCR; each CDR3 protein has one entry. The sample shows about 160,000 distinct CDR3 sequences, about 7% of them seen only once. These data come from a study of T cells after yellow fever vaccination. V shed 6 bases, J shed 4 bases, and the junction held 12 bases outside the gene matches. The CDR3 covers 17 residues. General study points: Researchers report a weaker secondary response that nonetheless peaked faster, day 5 versus 15. Abundant bulk-population clonotypes could contaminate the FACS-sorted repertoires. Primary-vaccination clones mostly resurfaced post-booster (more than 95% CD4, approximately 87% CD8).

The V call is TRBV12-3 or TRBV12-4, the J call TRBJ2-5; the match to TRBD2 covers 12 bases. The sample in question was CD4+ T cells sorted from PBMCs, obtained less than 6 days after the first yellow fever vaccination. The sequence derives from a man between 18 and 35 years old who received the YFV17D yellow fever vaccine. The CDR3 DNA sequence: TGTGCCAGCAGCTGGGGGGCTAGCGGGGGGGCGAGAGAGACCCAGTACTTC. Residues: CASSWGASGGARETQYF.